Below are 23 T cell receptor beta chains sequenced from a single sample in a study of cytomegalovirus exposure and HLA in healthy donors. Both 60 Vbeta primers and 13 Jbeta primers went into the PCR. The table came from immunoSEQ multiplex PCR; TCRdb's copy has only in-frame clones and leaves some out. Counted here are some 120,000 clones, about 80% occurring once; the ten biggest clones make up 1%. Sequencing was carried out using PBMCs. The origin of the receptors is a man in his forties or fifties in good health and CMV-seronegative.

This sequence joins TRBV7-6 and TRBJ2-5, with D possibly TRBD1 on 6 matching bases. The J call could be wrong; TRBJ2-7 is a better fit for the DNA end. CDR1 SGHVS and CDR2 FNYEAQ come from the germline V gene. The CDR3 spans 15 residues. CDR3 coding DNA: TGTGCCAGCAGCTTAACCACAGGGCCTGGCGACGAGCAGTACTTC. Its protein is CASSLTTGPGDEQYF.

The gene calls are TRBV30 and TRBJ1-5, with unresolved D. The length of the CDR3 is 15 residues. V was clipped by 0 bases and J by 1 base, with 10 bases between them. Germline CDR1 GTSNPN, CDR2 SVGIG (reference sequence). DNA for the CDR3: TGTGCCTGGAGTGTAAGATCCAGGAGCAATCAGCCCCAGCATTTT. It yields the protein CAWSVRSRSNQPQHF.

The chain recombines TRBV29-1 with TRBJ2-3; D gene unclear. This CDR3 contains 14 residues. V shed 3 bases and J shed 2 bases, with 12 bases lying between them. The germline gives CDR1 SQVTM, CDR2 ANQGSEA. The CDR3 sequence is CSVETQRITDTQYF. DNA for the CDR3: TGCAGCGTTGAGACTCAACGAATCACAGATACGCAGTATTTT.

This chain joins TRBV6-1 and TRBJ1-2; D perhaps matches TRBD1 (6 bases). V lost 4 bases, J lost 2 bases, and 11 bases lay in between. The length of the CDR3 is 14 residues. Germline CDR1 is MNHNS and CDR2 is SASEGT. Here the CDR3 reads CASSGSTGNYGYTF. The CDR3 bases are TGTGCCAGCAGTGGCTCAACAGGGAACTATGGCTACACCTTC.

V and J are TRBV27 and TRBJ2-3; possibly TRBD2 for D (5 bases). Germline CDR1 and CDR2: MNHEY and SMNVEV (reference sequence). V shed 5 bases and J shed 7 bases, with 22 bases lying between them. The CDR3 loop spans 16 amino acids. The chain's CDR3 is CASSPRAVGERNTQYF. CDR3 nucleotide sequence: TGTGCCAGCAGTCCCCGGGCGGTTGGAGAGCGGAATACGCAGTATTTT.

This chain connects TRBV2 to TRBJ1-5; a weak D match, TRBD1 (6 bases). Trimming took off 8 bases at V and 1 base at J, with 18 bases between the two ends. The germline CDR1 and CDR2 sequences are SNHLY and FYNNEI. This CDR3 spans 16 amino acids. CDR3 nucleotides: TGTGCCAGCTCCGGGCGGGGGGCAGGGAGCAATCAGCCCCAGCATTTT. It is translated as CASSGRGAGSNQPQHF.

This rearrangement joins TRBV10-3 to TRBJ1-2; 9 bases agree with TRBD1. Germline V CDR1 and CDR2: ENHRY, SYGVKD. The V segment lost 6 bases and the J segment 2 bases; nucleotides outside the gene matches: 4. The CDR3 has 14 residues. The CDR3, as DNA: TGTGCCATCAGAGGACAGGGGAGCAACTATGGCTACACCTTC. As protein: CAIRGQGSNYGYTF.

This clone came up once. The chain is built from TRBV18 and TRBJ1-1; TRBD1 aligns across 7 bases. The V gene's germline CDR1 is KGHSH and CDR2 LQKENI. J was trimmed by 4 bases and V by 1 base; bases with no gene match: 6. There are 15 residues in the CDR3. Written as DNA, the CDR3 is TGTGCCAGCTCACCACGGGACAGCGTGGGCACTGAAGCTTTCTTT. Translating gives CASSPRDSVGTEAFF.

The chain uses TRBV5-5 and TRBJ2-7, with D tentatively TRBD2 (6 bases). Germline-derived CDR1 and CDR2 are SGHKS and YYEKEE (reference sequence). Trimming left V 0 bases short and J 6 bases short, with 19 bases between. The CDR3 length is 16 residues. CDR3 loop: CASSLDGGALGGEQYF. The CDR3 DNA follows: TGTGCCAGCAGCTTGGACGGGGGAGCGCTCGGGGGCGAGCAGTACTTC. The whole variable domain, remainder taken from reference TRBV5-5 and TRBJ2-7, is DAGVTQSPTHLIKTRGQQVTLRCSPISGHKSVSWYQQVLGQGPQFIFQYYEKEERGRGNFPDRFSARQFPNYSSELNVNALLLGDSALYLCASSLDGGALGGEQYFGPGTRLTVT.

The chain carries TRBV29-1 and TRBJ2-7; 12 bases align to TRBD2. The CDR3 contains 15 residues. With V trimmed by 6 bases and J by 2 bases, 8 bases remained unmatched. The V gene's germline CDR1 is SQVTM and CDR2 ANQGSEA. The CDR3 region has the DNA TGCAGCGTCTCCCGGACTAGCGGGACAACCTACGAGCAGTACTTC. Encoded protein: CSVSRTSGTTYEQYF.

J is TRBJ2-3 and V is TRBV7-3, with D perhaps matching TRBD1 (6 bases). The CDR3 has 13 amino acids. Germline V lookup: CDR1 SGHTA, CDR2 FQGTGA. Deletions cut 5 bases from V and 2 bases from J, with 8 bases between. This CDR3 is CASSRGSTDTQYF. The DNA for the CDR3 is TGTGCCAGCAGCAGGGGGTCCACAGATACGCAGTATTTT. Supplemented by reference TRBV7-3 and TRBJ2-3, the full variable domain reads GAGVSQTPSNKVTEKGKYVELRCDPISGHTALYWYRQSLGQGPEFLIYFQGTGAADDSGLPNDRFFAVRPEGSVSTLKIQRTERGDSAVYLCASSRGSTDTQYFGPGTRLTVL.

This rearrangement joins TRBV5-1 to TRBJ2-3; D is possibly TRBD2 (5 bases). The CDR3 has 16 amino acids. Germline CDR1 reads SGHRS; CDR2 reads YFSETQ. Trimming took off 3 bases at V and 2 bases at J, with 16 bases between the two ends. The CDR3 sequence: CASSYLPAGNTDTQYF. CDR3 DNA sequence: TGCGCCAGCAGCTACCTTCCTGCGGGCAACACAGATACGCAGTATTTT. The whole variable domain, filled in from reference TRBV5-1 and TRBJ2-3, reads KAGVTQTPRYLIKTRGQQVTLSCSPISGHRSVSWYQQTPGQGLQFLFEYFSETQRNKGNFPGRFSGRQFSNSRSEMNVSTLELGDSALYLCASSYLPAGNTDTQYFGPGTRLTVL.

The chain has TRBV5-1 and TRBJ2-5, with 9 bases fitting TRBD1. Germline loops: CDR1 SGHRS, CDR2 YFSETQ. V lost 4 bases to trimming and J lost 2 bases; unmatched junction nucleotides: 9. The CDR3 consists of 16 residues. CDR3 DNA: TGCGCCAGCAGCCCGGGACAGGGAGCCTTTCAAGAGACCCAGTACTTC. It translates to CASSPGQGAFQETQYF. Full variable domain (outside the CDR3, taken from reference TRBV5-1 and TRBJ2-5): KAGVTQTPRYLIKTRGQQVTLSCSPISGHRSVSWYQQTPGQGLQFLFEYFSETQRNKGNFPGRFSGRQFSNSRSEMNVSTLELGDSALYLCASSPGQGAFQETQYFGPGTRLLVL.

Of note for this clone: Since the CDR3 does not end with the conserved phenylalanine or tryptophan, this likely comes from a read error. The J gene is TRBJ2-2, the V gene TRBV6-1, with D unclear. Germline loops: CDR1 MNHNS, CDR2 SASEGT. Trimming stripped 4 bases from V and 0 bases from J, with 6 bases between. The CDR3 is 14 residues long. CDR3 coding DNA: TGTGCCAGCAGTGGTGTTACGAACACCGGGGAGCTGTTTGTT. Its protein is CASSGVTNTGELFV.

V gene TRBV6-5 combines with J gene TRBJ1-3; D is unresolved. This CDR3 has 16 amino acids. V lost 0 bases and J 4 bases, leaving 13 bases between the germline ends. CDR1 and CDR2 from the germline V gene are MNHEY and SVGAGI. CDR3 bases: TGTGCCAGCAGTTACTCAAATCCTGGGCTAGGAAACACCATATATTTT. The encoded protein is CASSYSNPGLGNTIYF.

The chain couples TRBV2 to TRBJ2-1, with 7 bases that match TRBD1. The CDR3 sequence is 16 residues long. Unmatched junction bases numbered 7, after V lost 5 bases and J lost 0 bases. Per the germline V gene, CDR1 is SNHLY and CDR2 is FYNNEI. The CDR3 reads CASSSRGQSSYNEQFF. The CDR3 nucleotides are TGTGCCAGCAGTTCTAGGGGACAGAGCTCCTACAATGAGCAGTTCTTC.

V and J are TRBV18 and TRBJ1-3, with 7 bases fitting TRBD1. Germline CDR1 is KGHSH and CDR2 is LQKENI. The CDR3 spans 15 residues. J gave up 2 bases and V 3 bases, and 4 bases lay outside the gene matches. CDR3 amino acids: CASSPYTGAGNTIYF. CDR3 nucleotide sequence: TGTGCCAGCTCACCCTACACAGGGGCTGGAAACACCATATATTTT. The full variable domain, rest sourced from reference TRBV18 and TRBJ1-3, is NAGVMQNPRHLVRRRGQEARLRCSPMKGHSHVYWYRQLPEEGLKFMVYLQKENIIDESGMPKERFSAEFPKEGPSILRIQQVVRGDSAAYFCASSPYTGAGNTIYFGEGSWLTVV.

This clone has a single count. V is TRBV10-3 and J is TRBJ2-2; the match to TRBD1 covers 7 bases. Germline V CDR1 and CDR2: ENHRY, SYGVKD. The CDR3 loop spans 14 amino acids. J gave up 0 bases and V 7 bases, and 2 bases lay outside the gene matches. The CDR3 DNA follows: TGTGCCATCAAGGGACAGCCGAACACCGGGGAGCTGTTTTTT. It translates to CAIKGQPNTGELFF.

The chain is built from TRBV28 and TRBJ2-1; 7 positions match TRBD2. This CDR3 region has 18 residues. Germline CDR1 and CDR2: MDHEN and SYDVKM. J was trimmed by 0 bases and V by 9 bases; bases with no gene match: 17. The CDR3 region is CASYRPNLGGSSYNEQFF. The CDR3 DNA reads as TGTGCCAGTTATAGGCCGAATCTGGGAGGGAGCTCCTACAATGAGCAGTTCTTC.

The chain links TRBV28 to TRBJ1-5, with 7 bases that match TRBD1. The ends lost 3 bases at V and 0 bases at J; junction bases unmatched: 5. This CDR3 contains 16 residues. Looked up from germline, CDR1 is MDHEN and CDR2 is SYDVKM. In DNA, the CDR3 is TGTGCCAGCAGTTTCAGGGGGATATATAGCAATCAGCCCCAGCATTTT. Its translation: CASSFRGIYSNQPQHF.

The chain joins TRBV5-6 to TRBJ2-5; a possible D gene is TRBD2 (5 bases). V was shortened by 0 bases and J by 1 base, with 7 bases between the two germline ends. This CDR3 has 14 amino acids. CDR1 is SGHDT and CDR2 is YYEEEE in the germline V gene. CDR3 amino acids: CASSLAGSQETQYF. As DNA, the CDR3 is TGTGCCAGCAGCTTGGCGGGATCCCAAGAGACCCAGTACTTC.

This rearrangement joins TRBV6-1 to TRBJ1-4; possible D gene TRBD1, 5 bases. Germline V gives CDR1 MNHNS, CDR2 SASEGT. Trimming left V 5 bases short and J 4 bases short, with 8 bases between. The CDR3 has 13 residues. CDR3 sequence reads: CASSTQGNEKLFF. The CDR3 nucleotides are TGTGCCAGCAGTACTCAGGGTAATGAAAAACTGTTTTTT.

CDR3 nucleotides: TGTGCCAGCAGCCCCTGGGCCTCTGGTGGTCAGCCCCAGCATTTT. As protein: CASSPWASGGQPQHF. V usage is TRBV7-2 and J usage is TRBJ1-5, with D uncertain. CDR1 SGHTA and CDR2 FQGNSA come from the germline V gene. This CDR3 contains 15 residues. Trimming removed 5 bases at V and 6 bases at J, with 17 bases between.